This T cell receptor beta chain is from a study of T cell changes during pregnancy in multiple sclerosis. Generated by immunoSEQ multiplex PCR, the TCRdb table keeps only in-frame clones and is missing some. The sample has some 30,000 clones; roughly 90% are singletons. The sequence came from a female donor with multiple sclerosis, enrolled in a pregnancy study. Source: CD8+ T cells from peripheral blood mononuclear cells, taken in the second trimester of pregnancy.

DNA of the CDR3: TGTGCCAGCAGCCCCTTGGCCAGGGGTGGCGAGCAGTACTTC. Protein: CASSPLARGGEQYF. V is TRBV7-2 and J is TRBJ2-7; possible D gene TRBD1, 6 bases. Looked up from germline, CDR1 is SGHTA and CDR2 is FQGNSA. CDR3 length: 14 amino acids. The V and J ends lost 5 bases and 6 bases respectively, with 17 bases between them.